These T cell receptor beta chains were read from a single sample in a study of T cell responses to AZD1222 COVID-19 vaccine. The table came from immunoSEQ multiplex PCR; TCRdb's copy has only in-frame clones and leaves some out. The table includes around 120,000 clones, 80% to 95% detected once. The sequenced sample was peripheral blood, obtained on day 0 of AZD1222 vaccination. Receptor source: an adult in good health. Both conserved end residues are part of each CDR3. The order of the fields is J gene, D gene, V gene, clone size, CDR3 DNA, CDR3 protein. A D gene is named only where the DNA matches it firmly. Size values are once, few and many counts, or a class for expanded clones, and some rows have none.

j_gene: TRBJ2-3
d_gene: .
v_gene: TRBV5-1
abundance: .
CDR3nt: TGCGCCAGCAGCGAGACCCGGGGTTTATTCACAGATACGCAGTATTTT
CDR3aa: CASSETRGLFTDTQYF

j_gene: TRBJ2-2
d_gene: .
v_gene: TRBV9
abundance: .
CDR3nt: TGTGCCAGCAGCGAACAGGTCCCCCCCGGGGAGCTGTTTTTT
CDR3aa: CASSEQVPPGELFF

j_gene: TRBJ1-6
d_gene: TRBD1
v_gene: TRBV11-2
abundance: .
CDR3nt: TGTGCCAGCAGCTTAGACAAAACAGGGGCGTATTCACCCCTCCACTTT
CDR3aa: CASSLDKTGAYSPLHF

j_gene: TRBJ1-1
d_gene: .
v_gene: TRBV6-5
abundance: .
CDR3nt: TGTGCCAGCTGCAACAGGGCCTGGACTGAAGCTTTCTTT
CDR3aa: CASCNRAWTEAFF

j_gene: TRBJ2-1
d_gene: TRBD2
v_gene: TRBV6-6
abundance: .
CDR3nt: TGTGCCAGCAGTTACTCGGGTTCGGGAGGGCGCAATGAGCAGTTCTTC
CDR3aa: CASSYSGSGGRNEQFF

j_gene: TRBJ2-7
d_gene: TRBD2
v_gene: TRBV14
abundance: .
CDR3nt: TGTGCCAGCAGCCAAGAGCTCAGGACTAGCGGGAGGGCCCTTATCTACTCCTACGAGCAGTACTTC
CDR3aa: CASSQELRTSGRALIYSYEQYF

j_gene: TRBJ2-1
d_gene: .
v_gene: TRBV7-9
abundance: .
CDR3nt: TGTGCCAGCAGCCCCCGCTGGGGTAGGGCCGCCATCAATGAGCAGTTCTTC
CDR3aa: CASSPRWGRAAINEQFF

j_gene: TRBJ2-3
d_gene: TRBD2
v_gene: TRBV5-1
abundance: .
CDR3nt: TGCGCCAGCAGCTTGGGTGCGGGAGGGCCGGGCACAGATACGCAGTATTTT
CDR3aa: CASSLGAGGPGTDTQYF

j_gene: TRBJ2-1
d_gene: .
v_gene: TRBV27
abundance: .
CDR3nt: TGTGCCAGCAGAGGGGGCTACAATGAGCAGTTCTTC
CDR3aa: CASRGGYNEQFF

j_gene: TRBJ1-5
d_gene: TRBD1
v_gene: TRBV6-5
abundance: .
CDR3nt: TGTGCCAGCAGTCGACAGGGGGCAGGGCAGCCCCAGCATTTT
CDR3aa: CASSRQGAGQPQHF

j_gene: TRBJ1-2
d_gene: .
v_gene: TRBV24-1
abundance: .
CDR3nt: TGTGCCACCAGTGACACGGACACTAACTATGGCTACACCTTC
CDR3aa: CATSDTDTNYGYTF

j_gene: TRBJ1-2
d_gene: TRBD1
v_gene: TRBV6-5
abundance: once
CDR3nt: TGTGCCAGCAAGTTCGACAGGGGGCGTAACTATGGCTACACCTTC
CDR3aa: CASKFDRGRNYGYTF

j_gene: TRBJ2-3
d_gene: .
v_gene: TRBV12-3/TRBV12-4
abundance: .
CDR3nt: TGTGCCAGCAGTTTCCCGACTAGTCTTACGCAGTATTTT
CDR3aa: CASSFPTSLTQYF

j_gene: TRBJ1-2
d_gene: TRBD1
v_gene: TRBV5-1
abundance: .
CDR3nt: TGCGCCAGCAGCTTGGCCGGGACAGGGAATGGCTACACCTTC
CDR3aa: CASSLAGTGNGYTF

j_gene: TRBJ2-1
d_gene: TRBD2
v_gene: TRBV24-1
abundance: once
CDR3nt: TGTGCCACCAGTGAGCTAGCGGGCAAGCAGTTCTTC
CDR3aa: CATSELAGKQFF

j_gene: TRBJ2-3
d_gene: .
v_gene: TRBV28
abundance: .
CDR3nt: TGTGCCAGCAGTTCCCCTACTAGCACAGATACGCAGTATTTT
CDR3aa: CASSSPTSTDTQYF

j_gene: TRBJ2-1
d_gene: .
v_gene: TRBV9
abundance: .
CDR3nt: TGTGCCAGCAGCGTAGATGTGGGAACTTACAATGAGCAGTTCTTC
CDR3aa: CASSVDVGTYNEQFF

j_gene: TRBJ2-1
d_gene: .
v_gene: TRBV4-2
abundance: .
CDR3nt: TGTGCCAGCAGCCAAGTGAGAGCCGATGAGCAGTTCTTC
CDR3aa: CASSQVRADEQFF

j_gene: TRBJ1-3
d_gene: .
v_gene: TRBV5-1
abundance: .
CDR3nt: TGCGCCAGCAGCTTAACGGCCTCTGGAAACACCATATATTTT
CDR3aa: CASSLTASGNTIYF

j_gene: TRBJ2-5
d_gene: .
v_gene: TRBV18
abundance: .
CDR3nt: TGTGCCAGCTCACCCGGTATGAGAGCCCAAGAGACCCAGTACTTC
CDR3aa: CASSPGMRAQETQYF

j_gene: TRBJ2-3
d_gene: .
v_gene: TRBV10-2
abundance: once
CDR3nt: TGCGCCAGCAGTGAGATCTTCACAGATACGCAGTATTTT
CDR3aa: CASSEIFTDTQYF

j_gene: TRBJ1-2
d_gene: .
v_gene: TRBV6-1
abundance: .
CDR3nt: TGTGCCAGCAGTGACAGGGAGTGGGGCTACACCTTC
CDR3aa: CASSDREWGYTF